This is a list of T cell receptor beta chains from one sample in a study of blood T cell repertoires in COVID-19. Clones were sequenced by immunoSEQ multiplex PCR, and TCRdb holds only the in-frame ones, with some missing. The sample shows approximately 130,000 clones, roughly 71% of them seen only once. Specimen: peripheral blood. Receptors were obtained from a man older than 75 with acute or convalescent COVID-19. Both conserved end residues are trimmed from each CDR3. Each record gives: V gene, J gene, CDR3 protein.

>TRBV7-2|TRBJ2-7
ASSSNAYEQY
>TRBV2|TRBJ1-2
ASSGDRGTGGYT
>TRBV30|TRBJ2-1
ALTYYNEQF
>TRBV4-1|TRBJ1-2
ASSPQARYGYT
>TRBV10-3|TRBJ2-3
AISESNQGSLTDTQY
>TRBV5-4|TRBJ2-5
ASSLAGTGAETQY
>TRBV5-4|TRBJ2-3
ASSSRGRGADTQY
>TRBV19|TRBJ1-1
ASSTMTDLNTEAF
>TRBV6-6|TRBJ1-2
ASSPTDGLGYT
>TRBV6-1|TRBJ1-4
ASSELTTRGKLF
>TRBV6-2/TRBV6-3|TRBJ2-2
ASSSTPANTGELF
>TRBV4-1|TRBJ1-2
ASSQDRWQGISYGYT
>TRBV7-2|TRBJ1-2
ASRLEPTNYGYT
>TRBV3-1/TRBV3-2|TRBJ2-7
ASSQQGRYEQY
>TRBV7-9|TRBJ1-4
ASSPDRAAEKLF
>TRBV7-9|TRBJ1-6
ASSPPSAGRGNSPLH
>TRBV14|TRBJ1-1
ASSQVASTEAF
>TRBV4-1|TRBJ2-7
ASSQADRTPYEQY
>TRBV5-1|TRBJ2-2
ASSPRGGGTGELF
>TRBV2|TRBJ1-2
ASSEQDNYGYT
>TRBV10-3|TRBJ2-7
AISDLAGGSYEQY
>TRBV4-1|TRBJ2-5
ASSTQAGTPGTQY
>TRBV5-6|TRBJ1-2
ASSLGGVGYGYT
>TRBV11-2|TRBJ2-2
ASSLGTSGGNTGELF